Presented here are 3 T cell receptor beta chains from one specimen sequenced in a study of CD8+ T cells in alopecia areata. Sampling of alopecia areata patients yielded lesional scalp punch biopsies as well as peripheral blood. TCR sequencing used cDNA made by reverse transcription of extracted RNA. Sequenced by immunoSEQ multiplex PCR; TCRdb stores in-frame clones only, minus some. This repertoire shows 7,000 to 9,500 clones, around three fifths found once; its top ten account for around 13%. The sequenced sample was skin, obtained at week 0. Source of these receptors: a human donor with alopecia areata.

In this sample, this clone turned up a few times. The gene calls are TRBV20-1 and TRBJ2-5; 8 nucleotides line up with TRBD2. V lost 6 bases, J lost 7 bases, and 4 bases stayed unmatched. Germline assignment: CDR1 DFQATT and CDR2 SNEGSKA (reference sequence). CDR3 length: 11 amino acids. CDR3 loop: CSARRGGTQYF. The DNA of the CDR3 is TGCAGTGCCAGACGGGGGGGGACCCAGTACTTC.

This chain uses TRBV5-1 with TRBJ2-5, with TRBD1 matching over 9 bases. The last part of the DNA fits TRBJ2-7 better; the J call may be wrong. Germline CDR1 reads SGHRS; CDR2 reads YFSETQ. This CDR3 is built from 14 residues. The CDR3 loop is CASSRDREGYEQYF. CDR3 bases: TGCGCCAGCAGCCGGGACAGGGAGGGATACGAGCAGTACTTC.

The chain joins TRBV7-9 to TRBJ2-1, with D possibly being TRBD2 (6 bases). Between the trimmed V and J ends, which lost 5 bases and 2 bases, there was a span of 16 bases. Germline V gives CDR1 SEHNR, CDR2 FQNEAQ (reference sequence). This CDR3 has 16 residues. CDR3 protein: CASSPDGGRTYNEQFF. Written as DNA, the CDR3 is TGTGCCAGCAGCCCTGACGGAGGGAGGACCTACAATGAGCAGTTCTTC. The full variable domain, in which reference TRBV7-9 and TRBJ2-1 provide the parts outside the CDR3, is DTGVSQNPRHKITKRGQNVTFRCDPISEHNRLYWYRQTLGQGPEFLTYFQNEAQLEKSRLLSDRFSAERPKGSFSTLEIQRTEQGDSAMYLCASSPDGGRTYNEQFFGPGTRLTVL.